This record concerns one TCR beta chain sequence. This may come from a read error, since a much larger clone is one base off. This specimen belongs to a study of tumor-infiltrating lymphocytes in primary liver carcinoma. RNA and DNA were co-extracted from approximately 20-30 mg of unsorted bulk tissue. TCR beta cDNA was made from 450 to 500 ng total RNA with a constant-region primer. Generation of the TCR beta libraries relied on three nested multiplex PCR rounds using slightly modified ARM-PCR. Primers for the first two PCR rounds were TRBV1-TRBV30 forward primers and a C-beta reverse primer (roughly 10 cycles per round). TCRdb recomputed calls from the multiplex PCR reads with MiXCR, one row per CDR3 protein. This table holds roughly 100,000 distinct CDR3 sequences, around 63% found once. This CDR3 has 15 residues. CDR1 SGHVS and CDR2 FQNEAQ come from the germline V gene.

Sample: liver tumor tissue from sampling region 5. Subset here: tumor region T5, tumor centre. The J gene is TRBJ2-6, the V gene TRBV7-8; D tentatively reads TRBD1 or TRBD2 (5 bases each). The TCR comes from an older woman with primary liver carcinoma and hepatitis B virus infection. CDR3 sequence reads: CASGLMGAGANVLTF. CDR3 DNA: TGTGCCAGCGGCTTAATGGGGGCTGGGGCCAACGTCCTGACTTTC.